These 8 T cell receptor beta chains came from one sample sequenced in a study of blood T cell repertoires in COVID-19. Clones were sequenced by immunoSEQ multiplex PCR, and TCRdb holds only the in-frame ones, with some missing. Of under 300,000 clones in the sample, about 93% are singletons; the top ten hold approximately 2%. Sequenced material: PBMCs or T cells enriched from blood (not recorded which). The receptors stem from a woman aged 18-35 years who had recovered from COVID-19.

The rearrangement joins TRBV7-2 to TRBJ2-7; 9 positions match TRBD1. CDR1 SGHTA and CDR2 FQGNSA come from the germline V gene. The ends lost 2 bases at V and 0 bases at J; junction bases unmatched: 8. This CDR3 region has 17 residues. DNA of the CDR3: TGTGCCAGCAGCTTAATTACGTGGGGACAGGGCTCCTACGAGCAGTACTTC. Encoded protein: CASSLITWGQGSYEQYF. The complete variable domain, with remaining parts taken from reference TRBV7-2 and TRBJ2-7, reads GAGVSQSPSNKVTEKGKDVELRCDPISGHTALYWYRQSLGQGLEFLIYFQGNSAPDKSGLPSDRFSAERTGGSVSTLTIQRTQQEDSAVYLCASSLITWGQGSYEQYFGPGTRLTVT.

The chain employs TRBV7-9 and TRBJ1-1; 11 bases are a match to TRBD1. Trimming removed 5 bases from V and 4 bases from J; junction bases left unmatched: 6. Germline V gene data show CDR1 as SEHNR and CDR2 as FQNEAQ (reference sequence). This CDR3 spans 15 amino acids. In nucleotides, the CDR3 is TGTGCCAGCAGCGATGCCGGGACAGGGGGCACTGAAGCTTTCTTT. Its protein product is CASSDAGTGGTEAFF.

The chain is built from TRBV9 and TRBJ1-2; a weak D match, TRBD1 (5 bases). V shed 2 bases and J shed 7 bases, with 18 bases lying between them. Per germline, CDR1 SGDLS and CDR2 YYNGEE. The CDR3 has 15 residues. The CDR3 DNA is TGTGCCAGCAGCGTCGGGATGCCGCTCGGGGGTGGCTACACCTTC. Its translation is CASSVGMPLGGGYTF.

This clone appeared once. The chain recombines TRBV18 with TRBJ1-1; tentative D call: TRBD1 (5 bases). Germline V lookup: CDR1 KGHSH, CDR2 LQKENI. This CDR3 spans 15 amino acids. Between the trimmed V and J ends, which lost 4 bases and 1 base, there was a span of 13 bases. The CDR3 nucleotides read TGTGCCAGCTCACTAATTCAGGGAAAGAACACTGAAGCTTTCTTT. This gives the protein CASSLIQGKNTEAFF.

The V gene is TRBV7-2, the J gene TRBJ2-3, with TRBD2 matching 7 bases. Germline V gene data show CDR1 as SGHTA and CDR2 as FQGNSA. CDR3 size: 14 residues. J gave up 2 bases and V 5 bases, and 4 bases lay outside the gene matches. The CDR3 region is CASSQGLTTDTQYF. Written as DNA, the CDR3 is TGTGCCAGCAGCCAGGGACTAACCACAGATACGCAGTATTTT.

The rearrangement joins TRBV2 to TRBJ1-1; a possible D gene is TRBD1 (6 bases). The germline V gene has CDR1 SNHLY and CDR2 FYNNEI. V gave up 6 bases and J gave up 7 bases, with 15 bases separating them. The CDR3 has 13 amino acids. The CDR3 DNA reads TGTGCCAGCAGCTCACAGGGAGTAGGTGAAGCTTTCTTT. Amino acid sequence: CASSSQGVGEAFF. Variable domain in full (rest from reference TRBV2 and TRBJ1-1): EPEVTQTPSHQVTQMGQEVILRCVPISNHLYFYWYRQILGQKVEFLVSFYNNEISEKSEIFDDQFSVERPDGSNFTLKIRSTKLEDSAMYFCASSSQGVGEAFFGQGTRLTVV.

The V call is TRBV7-2, the J call TRBJ1-6; 9 positions agree with TRBD1. The CDR3 is made up of 15 amino acids. Germline V gives CDR1 SGHTA, CDR2 FQGNSA. With V trimmed by 2 bases and J by 8 bases, 4 bases remained unmatched. The CDR3 region has the DNA TGTGCCAGCAGCTTACTGGGACAGGGCTATTCACCCCTCCACTTT. This sequence encodes CASSLLGQGYSPLHF.

The rearrangement joins TRBV3-1 (or the pseudogene TRBV3-2) to TRBJ1-3; D not certain. The V end lost 1 base, the J end lost 0 bases, and 4 bases lay between the germline ends. The CDR3 totals 14 residues. Germline CDR1 is LGHDT and CDR2 is YNNKEL (reference sequence). CDR3 sequence (DNA): TGTGCCAGCAGCCAAGCAGGCTCTGGAAACACCATATATTTT. It encodes CASSQAGSGNTIYF.